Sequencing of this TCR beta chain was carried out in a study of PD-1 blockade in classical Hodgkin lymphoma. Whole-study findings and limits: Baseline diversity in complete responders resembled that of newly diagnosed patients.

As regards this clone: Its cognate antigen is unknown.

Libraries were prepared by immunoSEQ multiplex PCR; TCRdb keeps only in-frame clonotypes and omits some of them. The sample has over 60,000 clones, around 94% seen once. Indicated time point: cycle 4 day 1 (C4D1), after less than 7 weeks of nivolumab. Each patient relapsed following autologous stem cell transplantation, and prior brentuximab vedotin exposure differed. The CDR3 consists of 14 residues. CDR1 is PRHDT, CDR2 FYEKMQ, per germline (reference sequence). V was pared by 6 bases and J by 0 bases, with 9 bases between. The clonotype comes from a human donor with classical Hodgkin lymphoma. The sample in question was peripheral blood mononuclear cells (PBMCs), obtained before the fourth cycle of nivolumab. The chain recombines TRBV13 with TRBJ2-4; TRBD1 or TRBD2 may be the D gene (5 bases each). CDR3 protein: CASSEGLAKNIQYF. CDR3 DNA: TGTGCCAGCAGTGAGGGGTTAGCCAAAAACATTCAGTACTTC.